This T cell receptor beta chain is from a study of radiotherapy plus CTLA-4 blockade in lung cancer. Across the whole study: Among enrolled patients, over 15% responded and about 34% achieved disease control.

The study's findings and limits: In blood, after radiotherapy plus ipilimumab, tumor-derived TCR clones expanded.

About this clone itself: Its antigen remains unknown.

TCRdb's table, derived via immunoSEQ multiplex PCR, lists solely in-frame clones and lacks some. The profile shows roughly 98,000 clones, roughly four fifths of them singletons. The CDR3 extends over 16 amino acids. Trimming stripped 3 bases from V and 8 bases from J, with 23 bases between. Germline CDR1 is SGDLS and CDR2 is YYNGEE. The TCR sequence derives from a human donor with non-small cell lung cancer who had a partial response to radiotherapy plus ipilimumab. Sample: peripheral blood, taken from a patient treated with radiotherapy plus ipilimumab. J is TRBJ1-2 and V is TRBV9; tentatively, D is TRBD1 (6 bases). The CDR3 protein is CASSADHPGGAPGYTF. The CDR3 nucleotides are TGTGCCAGCAGCGCCGACCATCCTGGGGGGGCGCCCGGCTACACCTTC. The entire variable domain, with the rest obtained from reference TRBV9 and TRBJ1-2, is as follows: DSGVTQTPKHLITATGQRVTLRCSPRSGDLSVYWYQQSLDQGLQFLIQYYNGEERAKGNILERFSAQQFPDLHSELNLSSLELGDSALYFCASSADHPGGAPGYTFGSGTRLTVV.